These T cell receptor beta chains were read from a single sample in a study of shared clonotypes between healthy human individuals. The protocol was immunoSEQ multiplex PCR, while the TCRdb copy is restricted to in-frame clones and leaves out a portion. This sample has about 2.2 million clones, with about 92% found just once. What was sequenced was naive CD8+ T cells from PBMCs. Receptors were obtained from a young man in good health. Some clones in this sample may be carry-over from other donors' samples. Both conserved end residues are part of each CDR3. D genes are given only for firm matches. Clone size is given for some rows only: seen once, a few or many times, or a class if the clone is expanded.

clone size: NA
D gene: TRBD2
J gene: TRBJ2-5
V gene: TRBV7-2
CDR3 DNA: TGTGCCAGCAGCTCCTGGACTAGCGGGCCACAAGAGACCCAGTACTTC
CDR3 protein: CASSSWTSGPQETQYF

clone size: NA
D gene: TRBD2
J gene: TRBJ2-2
V gene: TRBV9
CDR3 DNA: TGTGCCAGCAGCGCCTCACTAGCGGGAGGGTATAGGACCGGGGAGCTGTTTTTT
CDR3 protein: CASSASLAGGYRTGELFF

clone size: few
D gene: NA
J gene: TRBJ1-5
V gene: TRBV27
CDR3 DNA: TGTGCCAGCAGTTTAGGGGGGAGCAATCAGCCCCAGCATTTT
CDR3 protein: CASSLGGSNQPQHF

clone size: NA
D gene: NA
J gene: TRBJ2-1
V gene: TRBV27
CDR3 DNA: TGTGCCAGCAGTTTATCTCCGGGGACGGGCTACAATGAGCAGTTCTTC
CDR3 protein: CASSLSPGTGYNEQFF

clone size: NA
D gene: TRBD2
J gene: TRBJ2-7
V gene: TRBV28
CDR3 DNA: TGTGCCAGCAGTAAGGGACTAGGCCTCGGCGAGCAGTACTTC
CDR3 protein: CASSKGLGLGEQYF

clone size: NA
D gene: NA
J gene: TRBJ1-1
V gene: TRBV29-1
CDR3 DNA: TGCAGCGCTATGACAGAGAACACTGAAGCTTTCTTT
CDR3 protein: CSAMTENTEAFF

clone size: NA
D gene: NA
J gene: TRBJ2-7
V gene: TRBV6-1
CDR3 DNA: TGTGCCAGCGAGGGCAGGATCACCTACGAGCAGTACTTC
CDR3 protein: CASEGRITYEQYF

clone size: NA
D gene: NA
J gene: TRBJ2-3
V gene: TRBV7-9
CDR3 DNA: TGTGCCAGCAGCTTAGTGAGGAGAAGCACAGATACGCAGTATTTT
CDR3 protein: CASSLVRRSTDTQYF

clone size: once
D gene: NA
J gene: TRBJ2-5
V gene: TRBV16
CDR3 DNA: TGTGCCAGCAGCAGAGTTCAAGAGACCCAGTACTTC
CDR3 protein: CASSRVQETQYF

clone size: NA
D gene: TRBD1
J gene: TRBJ2-7
V gene: TRBV28
CDR3 DNA: TGTGCCAGCAGGATTATTACGGGGACAGACTCCTACGAGCAGTACTTC
CDR3 protein: CASRIITGTDSYEQYF

clone size: few
D gene: NA
J gene: TRBJ1-1
V gene: TRBV19
CDR3 DNA: TGTGCCAGTAGCGACCGGGTCTCAAGTGAAGCTTTCTTT
CDR3 protein: CASSDRVSSEAFF

clone size: NA
D gene: TRBD1
J gene: TRBJ2-7
V gene: TRBV23-1
CDR3 DNA: TGCGCCAGCCGAAGGGGGGACAGGAGAAAGGTGGGTCTCTACGAGCAGTACTTC
CDR3 protein: CASRRGDRRKVGLYEQYF

clone size: NA
D gene: NA
J gene: TRBJ1-2
V gene: TRBV15
CDR3 DNA: TGTGCCACCAGCAGAGATAGGGGGGAGAGAGGCTACACCTTC
CDR3 protein: CATSRDRGERGYTF

clone size: NA
D gene: TRBD2
J gene: TRBJ2-1
V gene: TRBV5-1
CDR3 DNA: TGCGCCAGCAGCCTCGGGACTAGCGGCTATTCATCCTACAATGAGCAGTTCTTC
CDR3 protein: CASSLGTSGYSSYNEQFF

clone size: NA
D gene: NA
J gene: TRBJ2-7
V gene: TRBV29-1
CDR3 DNA: TGCAGCGTTTTAACATGGCCTGGCTACGAGCAGTACTTC
CDR3 protein: CSVLTWPGYEQYF

clone size: NA
D gene: TRBD1
J gene: TRBJ2-7
V gene: TRBV4-1
CDR3 DNA: TGCGCCAGCAGCCCTGGACAGGGGTCCTACGAGCAGTACTTC
CDR3 protein: CASSPGQGSYEQYF

clone size: NA
D gene: NA
J gene: TRBJ1-2
V gene: TRBV27
CDR3 DNA: TGTGCCAGCAAAGTATACGACAGTGCAAACTATGGCTACACCTTC
CDR3 protein: CASKVYDSANYGYTF

clone size: NA
D gene: TRBD2
J gene: TRBJ2-5
V gene: TRBV9
CDR3 DNA: TGTGCCAGCAGCGGCAATCCGGGACTAGCGGGAGTCAAACAAGAGACCCAGTACTTC
CDR3 protein: CASSGNPGLAGVKQETQYF

clone size: NA
D gene: NA
J gene: TRBJ2-7
V gene: TRBV28
CDR3 DNA: TGTGCCAGCAGTTTCAGTCAGAACTACGAGCAGTACTTC
CDR3 protein: CASSFSQNYEQYF

clone size: NA
D gene: TRBD1
J gene: TRBJ2-7
V gene: TRBV11-2
CDR3 DNA: TGTGCCAGCAGCCCCAGGGGGACAGGGATCTACGAGCAGTACTTC
CDR3 protein: CASSPRGTGIYEQYF

clone size: NA
D gene: NA
J gene: TRBJ2-1
V gene: TRBV9
CDR3 DNA: TGTGCCAGCAGCATTTCTGGGGGTTGGGATGAGCAGTTCTTC
CDR3 protein: CASSISGGWDEQFF

clone size: NA
D gene: NA
J gene: TRBJ2-5
V gene: TRBV7-9
CDR3 DNA: TGTGCCATCAAGGGGACCCCTGCAGAGACCCAGTACTTC
CDR3 protein: CAIKGTPAETQYF

clone size: NA
D gene: NA
J gene: TRBJ2-1
V gene: TRBV10-3
CDR3 DNA: TGTGCCATCAGTGATAGCTACAATGAGCAGTTCTTC
CDR3 protein: CAISDSYNEQFF

clone size: once
D gene: NA
J gene: TRBJ2-7
V gene: TRBV7-9
CDR3 DNA: TGTGCCAGCAGCCCGGAAACCTCCTACGAGCAGTACTTC
CDR3 protein: CASSPETSYEQYF

clone size: NA
D gene: NA
J gene: TRBJ2-7
V gene: TRBV27
CDR3 DNA: TGTGCCAGCACCCAATCCGTCGGACACGAGTCCTACGAGCAGTACTTC
CDR3 protein: CASTQSVGHESYEQYF

clone size: NA
D gene: NA
J gene: TRBJ2-7
V gene: TRBV19
CDR3 DNA: TGTGCCAGTAGTATTGGCATACTCTACGAGCAGTACTTC
CDR3 protein: CASSIGILYEQYF

clone size: NA
D gene: NA
J gene: TRBJ1-1
V gene: TRBV19
CDR3 DNA: TGTGCCAGTAGCCTACAGAACACTGAAGCTTTCTTT
CDR3 protein: CASSLQNTEAFF